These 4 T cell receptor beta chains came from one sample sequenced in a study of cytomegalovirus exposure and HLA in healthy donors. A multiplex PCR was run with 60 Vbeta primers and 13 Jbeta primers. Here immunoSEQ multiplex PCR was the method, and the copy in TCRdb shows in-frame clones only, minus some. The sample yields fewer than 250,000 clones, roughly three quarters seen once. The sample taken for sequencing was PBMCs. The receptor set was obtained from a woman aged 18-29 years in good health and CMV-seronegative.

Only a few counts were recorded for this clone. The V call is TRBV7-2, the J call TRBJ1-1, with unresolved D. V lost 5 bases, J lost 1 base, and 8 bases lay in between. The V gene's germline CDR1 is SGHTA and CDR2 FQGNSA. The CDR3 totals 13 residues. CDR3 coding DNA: TGTGCCAGCAGCCCGAGAAGGAACACTGAAGCTTTCTTT. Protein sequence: CASSPRRNTEAFF. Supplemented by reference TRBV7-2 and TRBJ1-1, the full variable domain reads GAGVSQSPSNKVTEKGKDVELRCDPISGHTALYWYRQSLGQGLEFLIYFQGNSAPDKSGLPSDRFSAERTGGSVSTLTIQRTQQEDSAVYLCASSPRRNTEAFFGQGTRLTVV.

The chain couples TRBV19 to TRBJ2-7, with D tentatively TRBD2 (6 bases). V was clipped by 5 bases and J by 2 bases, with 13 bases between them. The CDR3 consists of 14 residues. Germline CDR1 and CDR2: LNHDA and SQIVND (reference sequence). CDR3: CASSRMGGPYEQYF. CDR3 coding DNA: TGTGCCAGTAGTCGGATGGGGGGTCCCTACGAGCAGTACTTC.

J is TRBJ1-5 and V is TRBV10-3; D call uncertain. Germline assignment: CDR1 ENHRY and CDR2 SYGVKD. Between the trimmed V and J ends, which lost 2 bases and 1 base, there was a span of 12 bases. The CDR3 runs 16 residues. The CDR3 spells CAISEEREASNQPQHF. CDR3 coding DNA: TGTGCCATCAGTGAGGAGAGGGAGGCGAGCAATCAGCCCCAGCATTTT.

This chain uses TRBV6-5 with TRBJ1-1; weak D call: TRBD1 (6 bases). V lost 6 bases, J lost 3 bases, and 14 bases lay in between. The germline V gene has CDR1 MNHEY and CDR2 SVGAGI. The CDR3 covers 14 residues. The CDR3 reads CASSEQGMHTEAFF. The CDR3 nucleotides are TGTGCCAGCAGCGAACAGGGTATGCACACTGAAGCTTTCTTT.